Shown below are 3 T cell receptor beta chains from a single sample sequenced in a study of T cells and copy number aberrations in small-cell lung cancer. The repertoire was sequenced with immunoSEQ multiplex PCR; TCRdb's copy has only in-frame clones and lacks some. The sample has 7,500 or so clones; roughly four fifths are singletons. The sample consisted of normal tissue next to the tumor. The source of these receptors is a woman between 50 and 59 years old with small cell lung cancer.

This sequence joins TRBV30 and TRBJ2-7, with D maybe TRBD1 (6 bases). Between the trimmed V and J ends, which lost 4 bases and 5 bases, there was a span of 18 bases. The CDR3 consists of 14 residues. The germline V gene encodes CDR1 GTSNPN and CDR2 SVGIG (reference sequence). The CDR3 spells CAWKDRPGGHEQYF. The CDR3 DNA follows: TGTGCCTGGAAAGACAGGCCCGGAGGTCACGAGCAGTACTTC.

V and J are TRBV4-3 and TRBJ2-1; D unresolved. The germline V gene encodes CDR1 LGHNA and CDR2 YSLEER. The ends were cut back, 1 base at V and 9 bases at J, with 7 bases in the middle. This CDR3 is 12 amino acids long. The CDR3 loop is CASSQGQREQFF. The CDR3 nucleotides are TGCGCCAGCAGCCAAGGTCAGCGTGAGCAGTTCTTC.

The chain carries TRBV9 and TRBJ1-3, with no clear D. The CDR3 is 14 amino acids. V was pared by 3 bases and J by 1 base, with 8 bases between. Germline V gene sequence: CDR1 SGDLS, CDR2 YYNGEE. The CDR3 sequence: CASSALGSGNTIYF. In DNA, the CDR3 is TGTGCCAGCAGCGCCTTGGGGTCTGGAAACACCATATATTTT.